Listed below are T cell receptor beta chains from one sample, sequenced in a study of blood T cell repertoires in COVID-19. The data were produced by immunoSEQ multiplex PCR, yet TCRdb's version contains in-frame clones alone and is incomplete. In the table there are about 240,000 clones, 75% to 90% of which are singletons. Specimen: PBMCs or T cells enriched from blood (not recorded which). The receptor set was obtained from a woman between 25 and 40 years old who had recovered from COVID-19. The CDR3 runs from the conserved cysteine through the conserved F or W. The D gene is left open where the match is weak. Size values are once, few and many counts, or a class for expanded clones, and some rows have none.

d_call clone_size j_call v_call cdr3_aa cdr3_nt
TRBD2 NA TRBJ2-7 TRBV30 CAWSELAGGEQYF TGTGCCTGGAGTGAACTAGCGGGAGGGGAGCAGTACTTC
TRBD2 NA TRBJ2-7 TRBV3-1/TRBV3-2 CASSQMASGSYEQYF TGTGCCAGCAGCCAAATGGCTAGCGGGAGCTACGAGCAGTACTTC
NA NA TRBJ2-1 TRBV9 CASSVVANEQFF TGTGCCAGCAGCGTAGTGGCTAATGAGCAGTTCTTC
TRBD1 NA TRBJ1-4 TRBV27 CASSLMSGQGSNEKLFF TGTGCCAGCAGTTTAATGTCCGGACAGGGATCAAATGAAAAACTGTTTTTT
TRBD2 NA TRBJ2-1 TRBV12-5 CASGLVLGREGPNEQFF TGTGCTAGTGGTTTGGTACTGGGGCGGGAGGGCCCCAATGAGCAGTTCTTC
NA NA TRBJ1-2 TRBV15 CATSGRQQYNYGYTF TGTGCCACCAGCGGGCGACAGCAGTATAACTATGGCTACACCTTC
TRBD2 NA TRBJ2-1 TRBV6-2/TRBV6-3 CASSPRTSGPRGEQFF TGTGCCAGCAGTCCCAGGACTAGCGGGCCCCGGGGTGAGCAGTTCTTC
NA few TRBJ2-7 TRBV10-3 CAISDRGKGTYEQYF TGTGCCATCAGTGACAGGGGAAAGGGGACCTACGAGCAGTACTTC
NA NA TRBJ1-1 TRBV29-1 CSGVKDKNTEAFF TGCAGCGGGGTTAAGGACAAGAACACTGAAGCTTTCTTT
NA once TRBJ2-7 TRBV21-1 CASSTAPIAGWYEQYF TGTGCCAGCAGCACCGCCCCCATAGCGGGATGGTACGAGCAGTACTTC
NA NA TRBJ1-1 TRBV10-3 CAISESGRENTEAFF TGTGCCATCAGTGAGTCCGGCAGGGAGAACACTGAAGCTTTCTTT
NA NA TRBJ2-5 TRBV28 CASIGATETSQETQYF TGTGCCAGCATCGGAGCGACGGAAACCTCCCAAGAGACCCAGTACTTC
NA NA TRBJ1-1 TRBV7-9 CASSEAGTRNTEAFF TGTGCCAGCAGCGAAGCCGGGACACGGAACACTGAAGCTTTCTTT
TRBD1 NA TRBJ2-6 TRBV27 CASSFTHRGFSGANVLTF TGTGCCAGCAGTTTTACCCACAGGGGATTCTCTGGGGCCAACGTCCTGACTTTC
TRBD2 NA TRBJ2-1 TRBV4-3 CASSQEYAGLGINEQFF TGCGCCAGCAGCCAAGAATACGCAGGACTAGGTATCAATGAGCAGTTCTTC
TRBD1 few TRBJ1-2 TRBV20-1 CSARSTGDTF TGCAGTGCTAGATCGACAGGGGACACCTTC
NA NA TRBJ1-1 TRBV5-8 CASSLTPPRVNTEAFF TGTGCCAGCAGCTTGACTCCCCCCCGGGTGAACACTGAAGCTTTCTTT
NA NA TRBJ1-1 TRBV19 CASSISPGVASEAFF TGTGCCAGTAGTATCAGTCCGGGTGTAGCGTCTGAAGCTTTCTTT
NA NA TRBJ2-1 TRBV11-2 CASSSSSGARSYNEQFF TGTGCCAGCAGCTCCAGTAGCGGAGCCCGCTCCTACAATGAGCAGTTCTTC
NA NA TRBJ2-7 TRBV15 CATSRDWSSYEQYF TGTGCCACCAGCAGAGATTGGAGCTCCTACGAGCAGTACTTC
NA NA TRBJ2-2 TRBV6-6 CASSYSQGDTGELFF TGTGCCAGCAGTTACTCACAGGGCGACACCGGGGAGCTGTTTTTT
NA NA TRBJ2-1 TRBV4-3 CASSQDRGNVYNEQFF TGCGCCAGCAGCCAAGATCGGGGAAACGTCTACAATGAGCAGTTCTTC
NA NA TRBJ1-2 TRBV28 CASSSGPSGLPYGYTF TGTGCCAGCAGCTCAGGGCCCTCTGGGCTACCTTATGGCTACACCTTC
TRBD1 NA TRBJ1-5 TRBV6-5 CASSTDRAITQPQHF TGTGCCAGCTCGACGGACAGGGCAATTACTCAGCCCCAGCATTTT
TRBD1 NA TRBJ2-4 TRBV3-1/TRBV3-2 CASSQFRTGGLDF TGTGCCAGCAGCCAATTCAGGACAGGGGGCTTGGACTTC
NA NA TRBJ1-2 TRBV30 CAWSVGGRYGYTF TGTGCCTGGAGTGTGGGGGGGCGCTATGGCTACACCTTC
TRBD1 NA TRBJ1-2 TRBV30 CAWSPGTDGYGYTF TGTGCCTGGAGCCCTGGGACAGACGGTTATGGCTACACCTTC
NA NA TRBJ1-6 TRBV25-1 CASSEVLGSPLHF TGTGCCAGCAGTGAAGTACTAGGTTCACCCCTCCACTTT
TRBD2 few TRBJ2-7 TRBV7-2 CASSPVSGSSYEQYF TGTGCCAGCAGCCCCGTGAGCGGGAGCTCCTACGAGCAGTACTTC
TRBD2 NA TRBJ2-7 TRBV11-2 CASSLVDSGSWWQYF TGTGCCAGCAGCCTAGTAGATAGCGGGAGCTGGTGGCAGTACTTC
NA NA TRBJ1-1 TRBV28 CASRINTEAFF TGTGCCAGCAGAATAAACACTGAAGCTTTCTTT
NA NA TRBJ2-7 TRBV28 CASSSPGTSSVHEQYF TGTGCCAGCAGTTCTCCGGGGACATCTTCTGTCCACGAGCAGTACTTC
TRBD2 NA TRBJ2-2 TRBV5-1 CASAKTREGLMHGELFF TGCGCCAGCGCCAAGACGCGGGAGGGCCTCATGCACGGGGAGCTGTTTTTT
NA NA TRBJ2-1 TRBV9 CASSVGGVNYNEQFF TGTGCCAGCAGCGTAGGGGGAGTTAACTACAATGAGCAGTTCTTC
NA NA TRBJ2-7 TRBV5-4 CASSLADRRNEQYF TGTGCCAGCAGCTTGGCTGACAGGAGAAACGAGCAGTACTTC
TRBD2 NA TRBJ2-1 TRBV4-3 CASSLRTSGVEGEQFF TGCGCCAGCAGCCTTCGGACTAGCGGAGTGGAAGGGGAGCAGTTCTTC
NA few TRBJ2-1 TRBV21-1 CASNTGILYNEQFF TGTGCCAGCAACACAGGGATCCTTTACAATGAGCAGTTCTTC
NA NA TRBJ1-1 TRBV7-9 CASSQHRVTEAFF TGTGCCAGCAGCCAACACAGGGTCACCGAAGCTTTCTTT
NA once TRBJ1-2 TRBV14 CASSQGRGPYGYTF TGTGCCAGCAGCCAAGGCAGGGGACCCTATGGCTACACCTTC
NA NA TRBJ2-2 TRBV24-1 CATYSTGELFF TGTGCCACGTACAGCACCGGGGAGCTGTTTTTT
NA NA TRBJ1-6 TRBV30 CAWSVLAGSSYNSPLHF TGTGCCTGGAGTGTACTAGCCGGCAGCTCCTATAATTCACCCCTCCACTTT
TRBD1 NA TRBJ2-4 TRBV19 CASSPFGTEVNIQYF TGTGCCAGTAGTCCGTTCGGGACAGAGGTAAACATTCAGTACTTC